This T cell receptor (beta chain) stems from a study of cytomegalovirus exposure and HLA in healthy donors. This CDR3 is built from 14 residues. The germline gives CDR1 SGDLS, CDR2 YYNGEE. Researchers ran the PCR with 60 Vbeta and 13 Jbeta primers. TCRdb's table, derived via immunoSEQ multiplex PCR, lists solely in-frame clones and lacks some. The sample contains 170,000 or so clones, under 85% of which appear only once. With respect to this clone: The junction differs from germline at one of its ends, possibly a read error.

At the time of sampling, donors were nominally healthy, though unrecorded immune exposures were likely. This TCR derives from a woman aged 25 to 39 in good health and CMV-seronegative. V usage is TRBV9 and J usage is TRBJ2-7; TRBD2 agrees at 8 bases. Sequencing was performed on PBMCs. This CDR3 is CASKRSGRAYEQYF. The CDR3 nucleotides are TGTGCAAGCAAGCGGTCCGGGAGGGCCTACGAGCAGTACTTC.